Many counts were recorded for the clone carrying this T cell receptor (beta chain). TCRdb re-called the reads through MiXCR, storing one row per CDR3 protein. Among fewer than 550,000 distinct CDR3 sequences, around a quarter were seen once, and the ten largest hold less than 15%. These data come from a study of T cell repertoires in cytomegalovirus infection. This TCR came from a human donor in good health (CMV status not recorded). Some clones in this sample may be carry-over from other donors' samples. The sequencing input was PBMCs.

CDR3 nucleotides: TGTGCCAGCAGCTTTGACAGGGGTCGGGAGCAGTACTTC. Amino acid sequence: CASSFDRGREQYF. This chain links TRBV7-2 with TRBJ2-7, with TRBD1 identical over 8 bases. Trimming took 3 bases from V and 7 from J; bases not matched to a gene: 5. CDR1 and CDR2 (germline): SGHTA, FQGNSA. CDR3 size: 13 residues.